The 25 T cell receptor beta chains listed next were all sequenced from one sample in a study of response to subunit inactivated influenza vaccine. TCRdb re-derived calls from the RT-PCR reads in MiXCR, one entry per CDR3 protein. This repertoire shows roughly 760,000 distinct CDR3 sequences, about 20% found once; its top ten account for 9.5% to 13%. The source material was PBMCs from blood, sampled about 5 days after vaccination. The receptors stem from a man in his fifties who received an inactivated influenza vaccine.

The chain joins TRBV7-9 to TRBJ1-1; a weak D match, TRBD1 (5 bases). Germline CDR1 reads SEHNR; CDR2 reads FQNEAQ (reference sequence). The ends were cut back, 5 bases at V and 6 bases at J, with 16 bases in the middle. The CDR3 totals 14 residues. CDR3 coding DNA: TGTGCCAGCAGCGCCTCCACCCCGGGGGCTGAAGCTTTCTTT. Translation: CASSASTPGAEAFF. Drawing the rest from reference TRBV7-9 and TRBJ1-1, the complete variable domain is DTGVSQNPRHKITKRGQNVTFRCDPISEHNRLYWYRQTLGQGPEFLTYFQNEAQLEKSRLLSDRFSAERPKGSFSTLEIQRTEQGDSAMYLCASSASTPGAEAFFGQGTRLTVV.

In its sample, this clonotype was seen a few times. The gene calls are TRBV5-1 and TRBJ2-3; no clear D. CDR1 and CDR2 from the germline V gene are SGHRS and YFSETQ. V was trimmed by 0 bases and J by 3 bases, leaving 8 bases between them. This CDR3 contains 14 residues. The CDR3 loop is CASSLALPTDTQYF. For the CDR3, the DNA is TGCGCCAGCAGCTTGGCACTACCGACAGATACGCAGTATTTT.

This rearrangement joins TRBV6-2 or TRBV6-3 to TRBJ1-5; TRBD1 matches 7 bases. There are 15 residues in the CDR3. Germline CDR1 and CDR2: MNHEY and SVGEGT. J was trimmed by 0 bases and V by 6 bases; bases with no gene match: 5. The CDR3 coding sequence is TGTGCCAGCAGAAAGGGACAGTATAGCAATCAGCCCCAGCATTTT. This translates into CASRKGQYSNQPQHF.

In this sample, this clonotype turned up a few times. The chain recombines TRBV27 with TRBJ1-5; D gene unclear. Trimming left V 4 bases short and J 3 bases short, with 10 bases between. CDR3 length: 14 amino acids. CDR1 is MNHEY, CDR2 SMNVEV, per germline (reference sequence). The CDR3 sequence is CASSYNSFNQPQHF. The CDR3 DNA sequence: TGTGCCAGCAGTTATAACAGCTTCAATCAGCCCCAGCATTTT.

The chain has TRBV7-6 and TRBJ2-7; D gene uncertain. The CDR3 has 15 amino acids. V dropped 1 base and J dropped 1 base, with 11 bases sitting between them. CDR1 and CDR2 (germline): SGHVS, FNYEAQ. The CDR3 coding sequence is TGTGCCAGCAGCTTAGAGGGCCGGCATTCCTACGAGCAGTACTTC. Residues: CASSLEGRHSYEQYF.

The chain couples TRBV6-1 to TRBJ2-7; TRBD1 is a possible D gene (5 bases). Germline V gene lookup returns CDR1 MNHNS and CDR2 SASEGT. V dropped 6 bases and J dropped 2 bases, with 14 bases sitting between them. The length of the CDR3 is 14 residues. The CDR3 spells CASRRFQGTYEQYF. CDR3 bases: TGTGCCAGCAGGCGATTTCAGGGCACCTACGAGCAGTACTTC.

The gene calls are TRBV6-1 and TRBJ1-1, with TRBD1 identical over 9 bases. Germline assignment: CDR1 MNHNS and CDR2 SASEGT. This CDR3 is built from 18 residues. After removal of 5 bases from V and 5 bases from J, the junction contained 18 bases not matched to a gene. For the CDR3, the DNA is TGTGCCAGCAGTCCTCCGGGACAGGGCGCAATGGGAGTAACTGAAGCTTTCTTT. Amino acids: CASSPPGQGAMGVTEAFF.

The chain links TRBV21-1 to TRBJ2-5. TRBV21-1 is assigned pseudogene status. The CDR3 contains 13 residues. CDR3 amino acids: CASRMGKEETQYF. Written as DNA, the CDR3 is TGTGCCAGCAGGATGGGGAAAGAGGAGACCCAGTACTTC.

Written as DNA, the CDR3 is TGTGCCAGCAGCCAAGATAGAGTATCTAATGAAAAACTGTTTTTT. This translates into CASSQDRVSNEKLFF. The rearrangement uses TRBV4-2 and TRBJ1-4; D remains ambiguous. Germline loops: CDR1 LGHNA, CDR2 YNFKEQ. This CDR3 has 15 residues. The germline V and J ends were trimmed by 0 bases and 3 bases, with 8 bases remaining between them.

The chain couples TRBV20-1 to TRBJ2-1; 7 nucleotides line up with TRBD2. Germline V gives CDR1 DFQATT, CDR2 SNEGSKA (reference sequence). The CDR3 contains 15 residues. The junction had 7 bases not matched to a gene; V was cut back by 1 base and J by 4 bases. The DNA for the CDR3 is TGCAGTGCTAGAGCGGGGAGGGGCCTTTACAATGAGCAGTTCTTC. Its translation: CSARAGRGLYNEQFF.

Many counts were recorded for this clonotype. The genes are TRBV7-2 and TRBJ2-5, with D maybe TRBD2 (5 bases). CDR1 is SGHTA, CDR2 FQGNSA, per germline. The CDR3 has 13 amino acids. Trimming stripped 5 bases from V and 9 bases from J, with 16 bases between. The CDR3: CASSVGGERPQYF. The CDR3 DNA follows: TGTGCCAGCAGCGTCGGTGGGGAGAGGCCCCAGTACTTC.

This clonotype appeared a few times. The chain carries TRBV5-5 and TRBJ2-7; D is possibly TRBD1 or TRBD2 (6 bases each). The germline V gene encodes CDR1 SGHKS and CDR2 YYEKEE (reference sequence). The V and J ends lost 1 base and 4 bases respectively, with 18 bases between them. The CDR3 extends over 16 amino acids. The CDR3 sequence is CASSLRGGLGRYEQYF. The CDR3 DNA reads TGTGCCAGCAGCTTGAGAGGGGGACTGGGAAGGTACGAGCAGTACTTC.

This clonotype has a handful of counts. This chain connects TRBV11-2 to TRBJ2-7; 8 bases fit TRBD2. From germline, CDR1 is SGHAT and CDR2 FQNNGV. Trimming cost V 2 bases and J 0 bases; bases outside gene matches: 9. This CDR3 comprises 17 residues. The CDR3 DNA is TGTGCCAGCAGCTTAACAGGGTCAAGCGGGAGCTCCTACGAGCAGTACTTC. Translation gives CASSLTGSSGSSYEQYF. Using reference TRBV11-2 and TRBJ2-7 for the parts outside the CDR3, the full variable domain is EAGVAQSPRYKIIEKRQSVAFWCNPISGHATLYWYQQILGQGPKLLIQFQNNGVVDDSQLPKDRFSAERLKGVDSTLKIQPAKLEDSAVYLCASSLTGSSGSSYEQYFGPGTRLTVT.

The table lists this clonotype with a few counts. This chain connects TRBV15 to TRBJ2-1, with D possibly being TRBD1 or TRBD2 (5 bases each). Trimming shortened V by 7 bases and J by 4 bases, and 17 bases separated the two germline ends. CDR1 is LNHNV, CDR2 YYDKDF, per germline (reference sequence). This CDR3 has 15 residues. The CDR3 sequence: CATTEGRISYNEQFF. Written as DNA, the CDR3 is TGTGCCACCACTGAGGGGCGGATCTCATACAATGAGCAGTTCTTC. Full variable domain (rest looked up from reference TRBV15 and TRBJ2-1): DAMVIQNPRYQVTQFGKPVTLSCSQTLNHNVMYWYQQKSSQAPKLLFHYYDKDFNNEADTPDNFQSRRPNTSFCFLDIRSPGLGDTAMYLCATTEGRISYNEQFFGPGTRLTVL.

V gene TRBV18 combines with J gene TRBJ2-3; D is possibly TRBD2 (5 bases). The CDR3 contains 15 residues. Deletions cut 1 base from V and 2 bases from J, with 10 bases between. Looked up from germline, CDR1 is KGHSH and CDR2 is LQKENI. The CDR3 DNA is TGTGCCAGCTCACCACAGCGGACGTTCACAGATACGCAGTATTTT. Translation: CASSPQRTFTDTQYF. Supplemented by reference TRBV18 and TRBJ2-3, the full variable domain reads NAGVMQNPRHLVRRRGQEARLRCSPMKGHSHVYWYRQLPEEGLKFMVYLQKENIIDESGMPKERFSAEFPKEGPSILRIQQVVRGDSAAYFCASSPQRTFTDTQYFGPGTRLTVL.

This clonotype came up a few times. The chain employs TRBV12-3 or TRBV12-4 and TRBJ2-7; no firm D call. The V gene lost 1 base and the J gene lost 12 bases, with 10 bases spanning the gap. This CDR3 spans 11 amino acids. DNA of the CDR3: TGTGCCAGCAGTTTAGGACAAGGTCGGTACTTC. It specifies CASSLGQGRYF.

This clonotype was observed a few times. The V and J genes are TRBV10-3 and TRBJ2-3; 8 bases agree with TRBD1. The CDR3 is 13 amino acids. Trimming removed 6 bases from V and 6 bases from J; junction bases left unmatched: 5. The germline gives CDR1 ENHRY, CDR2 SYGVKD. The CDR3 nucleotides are TGTGCCATCAGGACAGGGGCGGATGATACGCAGTATTTT. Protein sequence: CAIRTGADDTQYF.

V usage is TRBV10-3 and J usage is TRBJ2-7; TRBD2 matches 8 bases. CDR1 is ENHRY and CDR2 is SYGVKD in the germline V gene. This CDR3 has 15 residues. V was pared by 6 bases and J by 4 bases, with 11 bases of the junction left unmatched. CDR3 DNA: TGTGCCATCAGCGGCCGGGGGGGTCCCCCTTACGAGCAGTACTTC. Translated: CAISGRGGPPYEQYF.

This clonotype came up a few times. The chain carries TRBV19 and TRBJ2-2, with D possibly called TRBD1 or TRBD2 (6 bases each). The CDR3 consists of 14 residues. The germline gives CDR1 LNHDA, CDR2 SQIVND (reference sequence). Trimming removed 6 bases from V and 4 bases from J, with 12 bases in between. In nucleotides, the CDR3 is TGTGCCAGTAGGGCGGGACAACTCACCGGGGAGCTGTTTTTT. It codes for CASRAGQLTGELFF. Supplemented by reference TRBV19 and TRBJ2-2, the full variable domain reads DGGITQSPKYLFRKEGQNVTLSCEQNLNHDAMYWYRQDPGQGLRLIYYSQIVNDFQKGDIAEGYSVSREKKESFPLTVTSAQKNPTAFYLCASRAGQLTGELFFGEGSRLTVL.

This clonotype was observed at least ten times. The CDR3 here is CASSPTGLAGSYEQYF. In nucleotides, the CDR3 is TGTGCCAGCAGCCCAACGGGACTAGCGGGGTCCTACGAGCAGTACTTC. This chain joins TRBV7-2 and TRBJ2-7, with 13 bases that match TRBD2. V shed 5 bases, J shed 1 base, and the junction held 5 bases outside the gene matches. CDR1 SGHTA and CDR2 FQGNSA come from the germline V gene. The CDR3 consists of 16 residues.

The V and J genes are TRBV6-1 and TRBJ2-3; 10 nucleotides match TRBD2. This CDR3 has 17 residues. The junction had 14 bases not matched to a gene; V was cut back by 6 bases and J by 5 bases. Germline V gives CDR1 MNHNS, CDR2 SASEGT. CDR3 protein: CASRAMIAGGGRDTQYF. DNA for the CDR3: TGTGCCAGCAGAGCAATGATAGCGGGGGGTGGTAGAGATACGCAGTATTTT.

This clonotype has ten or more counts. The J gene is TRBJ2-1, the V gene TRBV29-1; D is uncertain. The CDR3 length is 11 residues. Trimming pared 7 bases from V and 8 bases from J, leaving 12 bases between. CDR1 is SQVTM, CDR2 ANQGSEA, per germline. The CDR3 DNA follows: TGCAGCGCCTACCACGCGGATGAGCAGTTCTTC. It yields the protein CSAYHADEQFF.

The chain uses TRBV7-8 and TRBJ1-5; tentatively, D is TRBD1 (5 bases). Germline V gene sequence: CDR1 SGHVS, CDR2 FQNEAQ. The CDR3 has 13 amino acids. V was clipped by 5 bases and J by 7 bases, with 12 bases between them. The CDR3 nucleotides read TGTGCCAGCAGCCCGCAGGGTTACCAGCCCCAGCATTTT. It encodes CASSPQGYQPQHF.

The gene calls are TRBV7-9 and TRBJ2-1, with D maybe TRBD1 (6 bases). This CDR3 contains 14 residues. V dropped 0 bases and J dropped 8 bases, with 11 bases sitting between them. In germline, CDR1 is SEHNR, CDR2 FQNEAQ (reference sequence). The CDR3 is CASSLAGGSYEQFF. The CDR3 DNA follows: TGTGCCAGCAGCTTAGCAGGGGGTAGCTATGAGCAGTTCTTC.

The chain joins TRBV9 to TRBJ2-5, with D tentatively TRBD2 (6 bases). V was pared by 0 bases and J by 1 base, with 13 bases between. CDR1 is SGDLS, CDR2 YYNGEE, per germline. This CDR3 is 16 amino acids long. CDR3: CASSVASGDFQETQYF. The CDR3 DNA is TGTGCCAGCAGCGTAGCCTCCGGGGACTTCCAAGAGACCCAGTACTTC.